This T cell receptor beta chain was captured in a study of T cells in narcolepsy. Study-level background: Healthy controls were enrolled alongside patients with narcolepsy type 1 or type 2.

Data came from immunoSEQ multiplex PCR; TCRdb stores just in-frame clones and leaves some out. The sample has about 22,000 clones; around 81% are singletons. With regard to this clone: Antigen: not known.

Germline V lookup: CDR1 MGHRA, CDR2 YSYEKL. This CDR3 is built from 16 residues. Trimming pared 2 bases from V and 0 bases from J, leaving 13 bases between. Study-level results: In some patient and control memory CD4+ samples, autoreactive clones were absent. Autoreactive HCRT-specific and TRIB2-specific clonotypes were marked in same-patient CSF-versus-blood CD4+ comparisons.

The genes are TRBV4-1 and TRBJ1-2; D call uncertain. The receptor comes from a human donor in good health. Sequenced sample: memory (CD45RA-) CD4+ T cells from blood. In DNA form, the CDR3 reads TGCGCCAGCAGCCAATTAGACTTAGTCTCTAACTATGGCTACACCTTC. Its protein product is CASSQLDLVSNYGYTF.